These 27 T cell receptor beta chains came from one sample sequenced in a study of T cells in localized non-small cell lung cancer. The data were produced by immunoSEQ multiplex PCR, yet TCRdb's version contains in-frame clones alone and is incomplete. This sample has around 70,000 clones, with about 81% found just once. This material consisted of peripheral blood, taken before any cancer treatment. All receptors derive from a female donor older than 55 with stage I lung adenocarcinoma.

The genes are TRBV5-4 and TRBJ2-2; D may match TRBD1 or TRBD2 (5 bases each). There are 13 residues in the CDR3. Per germline, CDR1 SGHNT and CDR2 YYREEE (reference sequence). Trimming took 3 bases from V and 6 from J, leaving 9 bases between them. CDR3 protein: CASSSPGPGELFF. CDR3 sequence (DNA): TGTGCCAGCAGCTCTCCGGGACCCGGGGAGCTGTTTTTT.

The rearrangement joins TRBV25-1 to TRBJ1-2; D not resolved. V lost 3 bases and J lost 5, with 7 bases in between. This CDR3 spans 12 amino acids. Germline V gene data show CDR1 as MGHDK and CDR2 as SYGVNS. The CDR3 DNA reads TGTGCCAGCAGTGAGAACACTTATGGCTACACCTTC. Its protein product is CASSENTYGYTF.

CDR3 protein: CASSPETGFLVEKLFF. The CDR3 DNA reads as TGTGCCAGCAGTCCCGAGACAGGGTTCCTAGTTGAAAAACTGTTTTTT. This sequence joins TRBV28 and TRBJ1-4; 7 positions agree with TRBD1. With 5 bases clipped from V and 7 bases from J, the junction kept 13 bases outside the gene matches. The CDR3 is made up of 16 amino acids. Per germline, CDR1 MDHEN and CDR2 SYDVKM.

CDR3 sequence (DNA): TGCGCCAGCAGCCTTGGTGGGGCGGGAGATACGCAGTATTTT. Encoded protein: CASSLGGAGDTQYF. The chain joins TRBV5-1 to TRBJ2-3; the D gene could be TRBD1 or TRBD2 (5 bases each). Trimming took 4 bases from V and 5 from J, leaving 14 bases between them. From germline, CDR1 is SGHRS and CDR2 YFSETQ. The CDR3 consists of 14 residues.

Here the CDR3 DNA reads TGTGCCAGTAGTGGCATAGCGGGGGCGGACACAGATACGCAGTATTTT. Amino acid sequence: CASSGIAGADTDTQYF. V is TRBV19 and J is TRBJ2-3; TRBD2 matches at 9 bases. In germline, CDR1 is LNHDA, CDR2 SQIVND (reference sequence). V trimming: 5 bases; J trimming: 2 bases; junction bases outside the gene matches: 8. CDR3 size: 16 residues.

J is TRBJ2-3 and V is TRBV5-1; D tentatively reads TRBD1 or TRBD2 (5 bases each). The germline V and J ends were trimmed by 0 bases and 1 base, with 9 bases remaining between them. CDR3 size: 15 residues. Germline V lookup: CDR1 SGHRS, CDR2 YFSETQ. In nucleotides, the CDR3 is TGCGCCAGCAGCTTGGGAGGGGTGGGCACAGATACGCAGTATTTT. Residues: CASSLGGVGTDTQYF.

This clone was counted a few times. J is TRBJ2-5 and V is TRBV11-3; D is unclear. The CDR3 has 16 residues. Germline-derived CDR1 and CDR2 are SGHNT and YENEEA. V lost 5 bases and J 5 bases, leaving 21 bases between the germline ends. CDR3 region: CASSATTAGSYETQYF. DNA of the CDR3: TGTGCCAGCAGCGCAACCACCGCAGGTTCATATGAGACCCAGTACTTC.

V and J are TRBV7-6 and TRBJ1-5; D ambiguous. Trimming removed 0 bases from V and 0 bases from J, with 6 bases in between. Germline CDR1 reads SGHVS; CDR2 reads FNYEAQ. The CDR3 has 15 residues. This CDR3 is CASSLAPGSNQPQHF. The CDR3 DNA reads TGTGCCAGCAGCTTAGCCCCGGGTAGCAATCAGCCCCAGCATTTT.

V gene TRBV9 combines with J gene TRBJ2-3; 10 nucleotides agree with TRBD2. Germline loops: CDR1 SGDLS, CDR2 YYNGEE. V gave up 6 bases and J gave up 4 bases; unmatched junction bases: 8. There are 15 residues in the CDR3. The CDR3 protein is CASTLGTSAADTQYF. In nucleotides, the CDR3 is TGTGCCAGCACCCTGGGGACTAGCGCGGCAGATACGCAGTATTTT.

The chain employs TRBV11-2 and TRBJ1-6, with TRBD1 identical over 7 bases. V lost 5 bases to trimming and J lost 11 bases; unmatched junction nucleotides: 9. The CDR3 extends over 14 amino acids. Germline V gene data show CDR1 as SGHAT and CDR2 as FQNNGV. The CDR3 DNA is TGTGCCAGCAGCCTCCACAGGGGCGATACACCCCTCCACTTT. Translating it yields CASSLHRGDTPLHF.

V gene TRBV23-1 combines with J gene TRBJ1-2, with 8 bases fitting TRBD1. TRBV23-1 belongs to the ORF category, with a function that is uncertain. The CDR3 spans 15 residues. After removal of 4 bases from V and 7 bases from J, the junction contained 11 bases not matched to a gene. CDR3 region: CASSPLQGGVSGYTF. The CDR3, as DNA: TGCGCCAGCAGTCCACTACAGGGGGGAGTGAGTGGCTACACCTTC.

The rearrangement links TRBV19 to TRBJ2-3; 13 positions agree with TRBD2. This CDR3 is built from 19 residues. CDR1 and CDR2 (germline): LNHDA, SQIVND (reference sequence). Germline trimming cut 4 bases from V and 2 bases from J; bases unmatched to any gene: 12. CDR3 region: CASSNTGLAGPKDTDTQYF. The CDR3, as DNA: TGTGCCAGTAGTAACACGGGACTAGCGGGGCCTAAAGACACAGATACGCAGTATTTT.

The chain carries TRBV4-1 and TRBJ1-1; 8 bases line up with TRBD1. J lost 0 bases, V lost 3 bases, and 3 bases had no gene match. CDR1 MGHRA and CDR2 YSYEKL come from the germline V gene. The CDR3 contains 15 residues. This CDR3 is CASSQYRGVNTEAFF. DNA for the CDR3: TGCGCCAGCAGCCAGTACAGGGGGGTGAACACTGAAGCTTTCTTT.

V and J are TRBV27 and TRBJ1-5, with 9 bases fitting TRBD1. This CDR3 has 14 residues. Germline lookup yields CDR1 MNHEY and CDR2 SMNVEV (reference sequence). Trimming at V came to 4 bases and at J to 6 bases, leaving 4 bases not matched to a gene. CDR3 DNA: TGTGCCAGCAGTTCTGGGACAGGGAGTCAGCCCCAGCATTTT. Protein: CASSSGTGSQPQHF.

The chain is built from TRBV9 and TRBJ2-2; TRBD1 agrees at 7 bases. Germline trimming cut 4 bases from V and 0 bases from J; bases unmatched to any gene: 6. The CDR3 is 16 amino acids. Germline V lookup: CDR1 SGDLS, CDR2 YYNGEE. The CDR3 nucleotides are TGTGCCAGCAGCACAATGGGGACAGCGAACACCGGGGAGCTGTTTTTT. Its translation is CASSTMGTANTGELFF.

V and J are TRBV10-3 and TRBJ2-3, with TRBD2 matching over 8 bases. The CDR3 is 18 residues long. Germline V CDR1 and CDR2: ENHRY, SYGVKD. The V segment lost 3 bases and the J segment 0 bases; nucleotides outside the gene matches: 11. The CDR3 protein is CAISERPGGVRSTDTQYF. CDR3 DNA: TGTGCCATCAGTGAACGGCCGGGAGGGGTTAGGAGCACAGATACGCAGTATTTT.

A word on this clone: The sample contains more than one DNA sequence encoding this CDR3. The chain has TRBV10-1 and TRBJ2-5, with D unresolved. CDR1 and CDR2 from the germline V gene are WNHNN and SYGVQD (reference sequence). Trimming pared 6 bases from V and 0 bases from J, leaving 17 bases between. The CDR3 length is 16 residues. DNA for the CDR3: TGCGCCAGCAGCACCGTTAGACGGCAGCACCAAGAGACCCAGTACTTC. Translation gives CASSTVRRQHQETQYF.

The V and J genes are TRBV6-6 and TRBJ1-2; D ambiguous. The CDR3 sequence is 12 residues long. V gave up 5 bases and J gave up 8 bases, with 12 bases separating them. Germline lookup yields CDR1 MNHNY and CDR2 SVGAGI (reference sequence). CDR3 in amino acids: CASSTDPRGYTF. The CDR3 DNA reads TGTGCCAGCAGTACAGACCCGCGGGGCTACACCTTC.

About this clone: With a much larger clone just one base away, this may be a read error. The same CDR3 also results from other DNA sequences found in this sample. The chain uses TRBV6-5 and TRBJ2-7, with 7 bases that match TRBD1. This CDR3 region has 14 residues. CDR1 is MNHEY, CDR2 SVGAGI, per germline. V was pared by 0 bases and J by 4 bases, with 3 bases of the junction left unmatched. The DNA for the CDR3 is TGTGCCAGCAGTTACTCGGGACAGCCTTACGAGCAGTACTTC. Its translation is CASSYSGQPYEQYF.

V usage is TRBV19 and J usage is TRBJ1-2; a weak D match, TRBD1 (5 bases). Germline assignment: CDR1 LNHDA and CDR2 SQIVND (reference sequence). The ends were cut back, 11 bases at V and 5 bases at J, with 18 bases in the middle. The CDR3 totals 13 residues. In nucleotides, the CDR3 is TGTGCCGGGGGTTCGGGGAATGGGTATGGCTACACCTTC. It codes for CAGGSGNGYGYTF.

The genes are TRBV7-2 and TRBJ2-7, with D maybe TRBD1 (5 bases). V was trimmed by 1 base and J by 1 base, leaving 11 bases between them. The CDR3 runs to 15 residues. Per germline, CDR1 SGHTA and CDR2 FQGNSA. CDR3 amino acids: CASSLEAGQSYEQYF. Here the CDR3 DNA reads TGTGCCAGCAGCTTAGAGGCAGGGCAGTCCTACGAGCAGTACTTC.

Comment on this clone: This same CDR3 is encoded by further DNA sequences in the sample. This chain uses TRBV11-3 with TRBJ2-5; perhaps TRBD1 as D (5 bases). Trimming stripped 3 bases from V and 2 bases from J, with 10 bases between. Germline V gives CDR1 SGHNT, CDR2 YENEEA. CDR3 length: 14 residues. For the CDR3, the DNA is TGTGCCAGCAGCTTGACCGACAGACAAGAGACCCAGTACTTC. It yields the protein CASSLTDRQETQYF.

V gene TRBV9 combines with J gene TRBJ2-7; the D gene is possibly TRBD1 (7 bases). CDR1 is SGDLS, CDR2 YYNGEE, per germline. Trimming took 3 bases from V and 5 from J, leaving 15 bases between them. The CDR3 covers 14 residues. CDR3 sequence (DNA): TGTGCCAGCAGCGGGCGGGACAGTATCAACGAGCAGTACTTC. Amino acids: CASSGRDSINEQYF.

This clone was counted a single time. One end of the junction does not line up with germline, which may come from a read error. The chain couples TRBV15 to TRBJ2-3; no reliable D call. Germline V gives CDR1 LNHNV, CDR2 YYDKDF (reference sequence). The CDR3 consists of 14 residues. The CDR3 sequence is CAASRVNPGDTQYF. CDR3 nucleotide sequence: TGTGCCGCCAGCAGAGTCAACCCCGGGGATACGCAGTATTTT.

The chain carries TRBV5-1 and TRBJ1-5, with 12 nucleotides matching TRBD1. CDR3 length: 15 residues. With 4 bases clipped from V and 6 bases from J, the junction kept 5 bases outside the gene matches. CDR1 SGHRS and CDR2 YFSETQ come from the germline V gene. As DNA, the CDR3 is TGCGCCAGCAGCACGGGACAGGGGGCTGGTCAGCCCCAGCATTTT. Translation: CASSTGQGAGQPQHF.

The CDR3 sequence: CASKGLTDTQYF. CDR3 nucleotide sequence: TGTGCCAGCAAGGGGCTGACAGATACGCAGTATTTT. The V and J genes are TRBV5-4 and TRBJ2-3, with D possibly matching TRBD1 (5 bases). The germline gives CDR1 SGHNT, CDR2 YYREEE (reference sequence). V was clipped by 6 bases and J by 3 bases, with 8 bases between them. The CDR3 sequence is 12 residues long.

V is TRBV9 and J is TRBJ1-1; D is unresolved. In germline, CDR1 is SGDLS, CDR2 YYNGEE. The CDR3 sequence is 13 residues long. Trimming shortened V by 4 bases and J by 0 bases, and 7 bases separated the two germline ends. The CDR3 region is CASSFTVNTEAFF. Here the CDR3 DNA reads TGTGCCAGCAGCTTTACAGTGAACACTGAAGCTTTCTTT.